This T cell receptor beta chain was profiled in a study of T cell responses to AZD1222 COVID-19 vaccine. There are 13 residues in the CDR3. V was clipped by 3 bases and J by 6 bases; unmatched bases: 1. Germline values: CDR1 SNHLY, CDR2 FYNNEI. TCRdb's table, derived via immunoSEQ multiplex PCR, lists solely in-frame clones and lacks some. Among 90,000 to 120,000 clones, nearly 90% were seen once, and the ten largest hold about 5%. This TCR was recovered from an adult who received the AZD1222 COVID-19 vaccine. Sample: peripheral blood, taken 28 days after the second AZD1222 dose. The V gene is TRBV2, the J gene TRBJ1-2, with 10 nucleotides matching TRBD1. For the CDR3, the DNA is TGTGCCAGCAGTGAGGGACAGGGGAATGGCTACACCTTC. It specifies CASSEGQGNGYTF.